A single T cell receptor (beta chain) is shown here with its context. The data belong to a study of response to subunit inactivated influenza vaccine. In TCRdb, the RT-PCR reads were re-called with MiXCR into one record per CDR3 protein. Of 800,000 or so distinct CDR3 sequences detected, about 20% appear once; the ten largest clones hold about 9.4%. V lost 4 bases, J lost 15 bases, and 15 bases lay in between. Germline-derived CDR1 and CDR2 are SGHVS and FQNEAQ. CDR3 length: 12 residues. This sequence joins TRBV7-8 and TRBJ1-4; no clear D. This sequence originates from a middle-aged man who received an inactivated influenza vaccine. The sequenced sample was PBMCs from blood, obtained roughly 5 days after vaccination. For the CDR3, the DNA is TGTGCCAGCAGCTCCGACGGAATTCGGGTGTTTTTT. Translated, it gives CASSSDGIRVFF.